This entry describes one T cell receptor beta chain. In the authors' workflow: Estimation of nucleated cell counts relied on the amplification of reference gene primers. Sequencing used immunoSEQ multiplex PCR; TCRdb keeps in-frame clones, though not all of them. For V, J and clone size, that table is used; D and trimming come from the DNA. The sample carries about 130,000 clones, around 81% recorded once. Germline values: CDR1 LNHDA, CDR2 SQIVND (reference sequence). With V trimmed by 3 bases and J by 5 bases, 6 bases remained unmatched. This CDR3 has 15 residues. The data were taken from a study of blood T cell repertoires in COVID-19. On the study more broadly: COVID-19 samples collected from the United States, Italy and Spain covered acute and convalescent phases. T cells, B-cell-depleted T cells, or PBMCs supplied cDNA or gDNA.

V and J are TRBV19 and TRBJ1-4; 7 nucleotides match TRBD1. Sequencing input: peripheral blood. The sequence was collected from a woman aged 45-60 years with acute or convalescent COVID-19. CDR3 region: CASSIKGQRNEKLFF. CDR3 coding DNA: TGTGCCAGTAGTATTAAGGGACAGAGAAATGAAAAACTGTTTTTT. Looking up the rest from reference TRBV19 and TRBJ1-4 gives the full variable domain: DGGITQSPKYLFRKEGQNVTLSCEQNLNHDAMYWYRQDPGQGLRLIYYSQIVNDFQKGDIAEGYSVSREKKESFPLTVTSAQKNPTAFYLCASSIKGQRNEKLFFGSGTQLSVL.